Following are 15 T cell receptor beta chains from one sample sequenced in a study of identical twins. TCRdb independently ran MiXCR on the 5' RACE reads; one entry per CDR3 protein. This table holds 400,000 to 550,000 distinct CDR3 sequences, around 15% found once. This same sample was also taken into another study, of yellow fever vaccine responses in identical twins.

What was sequenced was CD4+ T cells sorted from blood. Receptor source: a woman aged 18-30 years in good health.

This clonotype was detected a few times. This chain connects TRBV20-1 to TRBJ2-7; TRBD1 matches 9 bases. The CDR3 consists of 14 residues. Germline V lookup: CDR1 DFQATT, CDR2 SNEGSKA (reference sequence). Trimming at V came to 2 bases and at J to 1 base, leaving 3 bases not matched to a gene. The CDR3 here is CSARSGQGSYEQYF. As DNA, the CDR3 is TGCAGTGCTAGATCCGGACAGGGGTCCTACGAGCAGTACTTC.

This clonotype turned up a few times. V gene TRBV6-5 combines with J gene TRBJ2-3; 8 nucleotides align to TRBD2. The V and J ends lost 2 bases and 2 bases, in that order; junction bases with no gene match: 6. Germline assignment: CDR1 MNHEY and CDR2 SVGAGI. The length of the CDR3 is 16 residues. The CDR3 DNA reads TGTGCCAGCAGTTACAGGGCGGGGGGCTACACAGATACGCAGTATTTT. It translates to CASSYRAGGYTDTQYF.

This clonotype appeared a few times. V is TRBV11-2 and J is TRBJ1-1; tentative D call: TRBD1 (6 bases). CDR1 is SGHAT and CDR2 is FQNNGV in the germline V gene. The CDR3 length is 14 residues. Trimming shortened V by 1 base and J by 3 bases, and 9 bases separated the two germline ends. Written as DNA, the CDR3 is TGTGCCAGCAGCTTAGTCACAGGGTACACTGAAGCTTTCTTT. Translation gives CASSLVTGYTEAFF.

This clonotype was seen only a few times. The CDR3 loop reads CASSRREGNQPQHF. CDR3 sequence (DNA): TGTGCCAGCAGCCGGAGGGAGGGGAATCAGCCCCAGCATTTT. The V and J genes are TRBV12-3 or TRBV12-4 and TRBJ1-5; D is perhaps TRBD1 (5 bases). The V and J ends lost 6 bases and 4 bases respectively, with 13 bases between them. CDR3 length equals 14 residues.

The gene calls are TRBV28 and TRBJ2-1, with 10 nucleotides matching TRBD2. Germline V gene sequence: CDR1 MDHEN, CDR2 SYDVKM. The V segment lost 5 bases and the J segment 3 bases; nucleotides outside the gene matches: 7. CDR3 size: 16 residues. The CDR3 DNA reads as TGTGCCAGCAGTCTAGCGGGGGCGGTGTTCTACAATGAGCAGTTCTTC. Its protein product is CASSLAGAVFYNEQFF.

The CDR3 nucleotides are TGTGCCAGCCTACTACAGGGTAGTCCCACAGATACGCAGTATTTT. This encodes CASLLQGSPTDTQYF. The chain is built from TRBV7-2 and TRBJ2-3; weak D call: TRBD1 (6 bases). The CDR3 covers 15 residues. Between the trimmed V and J ends, which lost 8 bases and 2 bases, there was a span of 17 bases. Germline V gene data show CDR1 as SGHTA and CDR2 as FQGNSA. Based on the CDR3 plus reference TRBV7-2 and TRBJ2-3, the full variable domain is GAGVSQSPSNKVTEKGKDVELRCDPISGHTALYWYRQSLGQGLEFLIYFQGNSAPDKSGLPSDRFSAERTGGSVSTLTIQRTQQEDSAVYLCASLLQGSPTDTQYFGPGTRLTVL.

This chain joins TRBV24-1 and TRBJ2-3; 9 nucleotides align to TRBD2. CDR3 length equals 16 residues. CDR1 and CDR2 from the germline V gene are KGHDR and SFDVKD. After removal of 2 bases from V and 2 bases from J, the junction contained 4 bases not matched to a gene. The DNA of the CDR3 is TGTGCCACCAGTGATTCCGTAGCGGGAGTCACAGATACGCAGTATTTT. Translated, it gives CATSDSVAGVTDTQYF.

The sample holds a few counts of this clonotype. The rearrangement uses TRBV11-1 and TRBJ2-3, with 7 bases fitting TRBD1. Germline V gene lookup returns CDR1 SGHAT and CDR2 FQDESV (reference sequence). This CDR3 spans 13 amino acids. The V gene end was trimmed by 5 bases and the J gene end by 10 bases; junction bases not matched to a gene: 9. CDR3 sequence (DNA): TGTGCCAGCAGCCGGCTAGGGGGCTCGCCGCAGTATTTT. This gives the protein CASSRLGGSPQYF.

J is TRBJ2-7 and V is TRBV29-1, with TRBD1 identical over 7 bases. Germline CDR1 is SQVTM and CDR2 is ANQGSEA. V lost 4 bases to trimming and J lost 3 bases; unmatched junction nucleotides: 3. The CDR3 has 12 residues. The CDR3 region is CSVGQGIYEQYF. For the CDR3, the DNA is TGCAGCGTTGGACAGGGAATCTACGAGCAGTACTTC.

The CDR3 bases are TGTGCCAGCAGTTCTAGAGGGGGGACGGAGACCCAGTACTTC. Translated, it gives CASSSRGGTETQYF. The chain recombines TRBV6-7 with TRBJ2-5; the D call may be TRBD1 or TRBD2 (6 bases each). TRBV6-7 qualifies as an ORF whose function is uncertain. CDR3 length equals 14 residues. V lost 4 bases and J 5 bases, leaving 14 bases between the germline ends.

This sequence joins TRBV5-6 and TRBJ2-7, with 7 bases aligning to TRBD1. Germline CDR1 is SGHDT and CDR2 is YYEEEE. The CDR3 is 15 residues long. V lost 4 bases, J lost 1 base, and 8 bases stayed unmatched. DNA of the CDR3: TGTGCCAGCAGCCCGGGACAGCTGATTTCCTACGAGCAGTACTTC. It translates to CASSPGQLISYEQYF.

The table lists this clonotype with a few counts. V and J are TRBV3-1 and TRBJ2-1; D unclear. The V end lost 5 bases, the J end lost 2 bases, and 13 bases lay between the germline ends. This CDR3 is built from 15 residues. The germline CDR1 and CDR2 sequences are LGHDT and YNNKEL (reference sequence). The CDR3 region is CASSVDRGPYNEQFF. DNA of the CDR3: TGTGCCAGCAGCGTTGACCGAGGCCCCTACAATGAGCAGTTCTTC.

The rearrangement joins TRBV7-2 to TRBJ2-7; D might be TRBD1 (6 bases). CDR1 and CDR2 from the germline V gene are SGHTA and FQGNSA. Trimming shortened V by 6 bases and J by 5 bases, and 11 bases separated the two germline ends. The CDR3 runs 12 residues. The CDR3 DNA sequence: TGTGCCAGCAGTAGACAGGTGGACGAGCAGTACTTC. It yields the protein CASSRQVDEQYF.

This clonotype showed up just a few times. V and J are TRBV12-3 or TRBV12-4 and TRBJ2-3; the match to TRBD2 covers 7 bases. This CDR3 comprises 17 residues. The V and J ends lost 3 bases and 0 bases, in that order; junction bases with no gene match: 9. The CDR3 is CASSFRLAVVSTDTQYF. CDR3 DNA: TGTGCCAGCAGTTTCAGGCTAGCGGTAGTAAGCACAGATACGCAGTATTTT.

This clonotype was detected many times. This chain joins TRBV12-3 or TRBV12-4 and TRBJ1-5; no reliable D call. Trimming took 6 bases from V and 0 from J, leaving 6 bases between them. The CDR3 length is 13 residues. CDR3 residues: CASSPNSNQPQHF. CDR3 in DNA: TGTGCCAGCAGCCCGAATAGCAATCAGCCCCAGCATTTT.